The present entry profiles one T cell receptor beta chain with its context. The target antigen is unknown. With 1 base removed from V and 4 bases from J, the gap between germline ends came to 4 bases. Per germline, CDR1 SGHTA and CDR2 FQGTGA. The CDR3 runs 13 residues. The data were produced by immunoSEQ multiplex PCR, yet TCRdb's version contains in-frame clones alone and is incomplete. The profile shows roughly 40,000 clones, 70% to 90% of them singletons. The data belong to a study of STAT5B mutations in CD4+ large granular lymphocyte leukemia. Study-wide findings and caveats: Patient CD4-sorted repertoires looked more clonal than healthy CD4+ repertoires, even without putative leukemic clones. The CD4+ versus CD8+ T-LGLL clonality difference may reflect limited sample size. TRBV06-family usage was enriched in top patient clones (8/27) versus controls (2/35). Main leukemic clonotypes were patient-specific, but about 26% appeared at low frequency elsewhere.

V usage is TRBV7-3 and J usage is TRBJ2-2; no clear D. The sequence was collected from a human donor in good health. Material for sequencing was CD4+ T cells from blood buffy coats. The CDR3 loop reads CASSLKGTGELFF. The DNA of the CDR3 is TGTGCCAGCAGCTTAAAGGGCACCGGGGAGCTGTTTTTT.